Presented here are 7 T cell receptor beta chains from one specimen sequenced in a study of blood T cells in healthy people across ages. A sample-barcoded 5' primer and a J-beta primer mix were used in a second PCR of roughly 6 to 11 cycles. One entry per CDR3 protein, called by TCRdb with MiXCR from the 5' RACE reads. The sample has some 760,000 distinct CDR3 sequences; more than 20% are singletons. The sample was also linked to a second study, of T cells of mothers and their children.

Material: blood. The receptor source for this set is a boy aged 5-17 years in good health.

This chain links TRBV20-1 with TRBJ2-5; D unclear. The germline gives CDR1 DFQATT, CDR2 SNEGSKA (reference sequence). The CDR3 loop spans 11 amino acids. CDR3 loop: CSPLVRETQYF. The CDR3 bases are TGCAGCCCCCTCGTGAGGGAGACCCAGTACTTC.

The gene calls are TRBV10-3 and TRBJ2-5; D perhaps matches TRBD2 (6 bases). The J call could be wrong; TRBJ2-1 is a better fit for the DNA end. This CDR3 contains 15 residues. Germline CDR1 reads ENHRY; CDR2 reads SYGVKD. The CDR3 spells CAIGGPGGDHNEQFF. The CDR3 bases are TGTGCCATCGGGGGTCCCGGCGGGGACCACAATGAGCAGTTCTTC.

This clonotype was found a few times. V is TRBV20-1 and J is TRBJ2-2, with 7 bases lining up with TRBD2. V shed 1 base and J 3 bases; nucleotides not matched to a gene: 5. CDR1 and CDR2 (germline): DFQATT, SNEGSKA (reference sequence). This CDR3 has 15 amino acids. The CDR3 protein is CSARASGEHTGELFF. In DNA, the CDR3 is TGCAGTGCTAGAGCCAGCGGGGAGCACACCGGGGAGCTGTTTTTT.

This clonotype was observed a few times. The chain joins TRBV6-6 to TRBJ1-1; TRBD1 matches 7 bases. The CDR3 has 15 residues. The trim removed 5 bases at V and 6 bases at J, leaving 12 bases unmatched. Germline V gene data show CDR1 as MNHNY and CDR2 as SVGAGI (reference sequence). The CDR3 coding sequence is TGTGCCAGCAGTCATTGGACAGGAGGGGGCCCTGAAGCTTTCTTT. This sequence encodes CASSHWTGGGPEAFF.

This clonotype was counted a few times. This rearrangement joins TRBV4-2 to TRBJ2-7; 12 bases are shared with TRBD2. Germline-derived CDR1 and CDR2 are LGHNA and YNFKEQ. The CDR3 spans 15 residues. Trimming removed 4 bases from V and 6 bases from J; junction bases left unmatched: 7. The DNA of the CDR3 is TGTGCCAGCAGCCCACGCCTAGCGGGAGGGGGCGAGCAGTACTTC. Protein product: CASSPRLAGGGEQYF.

This clonotype showed up many times. This chain links TRBV28 with TRBJ2-1; 10 bases are a match to TRBD2. V shed 2 bases, J shed 3 bases, and the junction held 1 base outside the gene matches. The CDR3 is made up of 15 amino acids. Germline loops: CDR1 MDHEN, CDR2 SYDVKM. The CDR3 reads CASSLLAGVYNEQFF. The CDR3 DNA sequence: TGTGCCAGCAGTTTACTAGCGGGAGTCTACAATGAGCAGTTCTTC.

J is TRBJ2-7 and V is TRBV4-1; no firm D call. Germline V CDR1 and CDR2: MGHRA, YSYEKL. The CDR3 sequence is 14 residues long. V was clipped by 1 base and J by 0 bases, with 7 bases between them. CDR3 in DNA: TGCGCCAGCAGCCAAGGGCTTTACTCCTACGAGCAGTACTTC. Amino acid sequence: CASSQGLYSYEQYF.